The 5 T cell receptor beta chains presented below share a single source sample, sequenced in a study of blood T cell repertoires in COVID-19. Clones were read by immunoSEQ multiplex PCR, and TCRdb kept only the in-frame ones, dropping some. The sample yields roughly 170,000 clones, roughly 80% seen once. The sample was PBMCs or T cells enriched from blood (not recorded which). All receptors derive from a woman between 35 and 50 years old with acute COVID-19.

CDR3 sequence reads: CASSLGGGSYNSPLHF. The CDR3 coding sequence is TGTGCCAGCAGCTTAGGGGGCGGCTCCTATAATTCACCCCTCCACTTT. V usage is TRBV7-8 and J usage is TRBJ1-6, with a possible D match to TRBD1 (5 bases). In germline, CDR1 is SGHVS, CDR2 FQNEAQ. The CDR3 sequence is 16 residues long. Deletions cut 1 base from V and 0 bases from J, with 7 bases between.

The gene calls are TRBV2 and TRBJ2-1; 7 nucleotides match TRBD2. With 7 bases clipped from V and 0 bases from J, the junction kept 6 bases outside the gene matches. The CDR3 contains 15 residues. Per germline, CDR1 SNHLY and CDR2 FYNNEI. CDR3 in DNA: TGTGCCAGCACTGACGGGAGGAGCTCCTACAATGAGCAGTTCTTC. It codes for CASTDGRSSYNEQFF.

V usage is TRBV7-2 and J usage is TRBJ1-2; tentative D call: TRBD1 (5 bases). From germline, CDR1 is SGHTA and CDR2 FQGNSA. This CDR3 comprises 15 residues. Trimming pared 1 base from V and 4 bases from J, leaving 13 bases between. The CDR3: CASSLVAGLAYGYTF. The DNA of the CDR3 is TGTGCCAGCAGCTTAGTTGCAGGGTTGGCCTATGGCTACACCTTC. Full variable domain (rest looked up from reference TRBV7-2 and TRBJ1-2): GAGVSQSPSNKVTEKGKDVELRCDPISGHTALYWYRQSLGQGLEFLIYFQGNSAPDKSGLPSDRFSAERTGGSVSTLTIQRTQQEDSAVYLCASSLVAGLAYGYTFGSGTRLTVV.

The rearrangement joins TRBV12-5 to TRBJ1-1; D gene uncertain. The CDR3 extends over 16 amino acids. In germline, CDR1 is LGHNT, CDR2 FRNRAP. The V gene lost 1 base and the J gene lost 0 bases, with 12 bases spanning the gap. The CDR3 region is CASGLALGGMNTEAFF. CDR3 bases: TGTGCTAGTGGTTTGGCACTGGGAGGTATGAACACTGAAGCTTTCTTT.

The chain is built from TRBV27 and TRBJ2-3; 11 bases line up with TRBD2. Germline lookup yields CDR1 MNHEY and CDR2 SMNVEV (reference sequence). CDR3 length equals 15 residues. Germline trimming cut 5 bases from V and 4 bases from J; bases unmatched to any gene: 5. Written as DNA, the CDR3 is TGTGCCAGCAGTCCACTAGCGGGAGCCCCAGATACGCAGTATTTT. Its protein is CASSPLAGAPDTQYF.